This T cell receptor beta chain is from a study of T cells in Graves' hyperthyroidism and ophthalmopathy. Study-level results: Ophthalmopathy cases were set apart from stable hyperthyroidism by a 13 V-J model. Most clonotypes that expanded in the thyroid above 0.001 also showed up in blood.

With regard to this clonotype: Antigen specificity is unknown.

Enrolled ophthalmopathy patients presented with a Clinical Activity Score of at least 3, a NOSPECS grade of at least 4, and disease duration under 3 months. Based on clinical symptoms, serum thyroxine and TRAb, thyroid ultrasound and orbital computed tomography, diagnoses were reached. RNA transcripts provided the source from which TCR beta CDR3 regions were amplified. The primer set for the first-round RT-PCR of the TCR CDR3 was HTBI. TCRdb reprocessed the multiplex PCR reads with MiXCR, giving one entry per CDR3 protein. In the table there are about 590,000 distinct CDR3 sequences, approximately 15% of which are singletons. Sequenced material: blood. This clonotype originated in a woman between 18 and 30 years old with Graves' ophthalmopathy.

The CDR3 coding sequence is TGTGCCAGCACCCTTTTTTCCCTGGCGGGAGGGCCTGGGCGAGAGACCCAGTACTTC. Protein sequence: CASTLFSLAGGPGRETQYF. The chain combines TRBV7-9 with TRBJ2-5; 9 nucleotides line up with TRBD2. The CDR3 contains 19 residues. The V gene's germline CDR1 is SEHNR and CDR2 FQNEAQ (reference sequence). The ends lost 7 bases at V and 4 bases at J; junction bases unmatched: 22.